This T cell receptor (beta chain) was recorded in a study of graft-versus-host responses after intestinal transplantation. With 7 bases clipped from V and 6 bases from J, the junction kept 9 bases outside the gene matches. In germline, CDR1 is SGHRS, CDR2 YFSETQ. This CDR3 has 14 residues. Method: immunoSEQ multiplex PCR; TCRdb's copy keeps in-frame clones and lacks some. Among about 8,200 clones listed, approximately 29% were seen once. The sequence was collected from a human patient who received an intestinal transplant. This chain connects TRBV5-1 to TRBJ2-3; 9 bases match TRBD1. Specimen: alloreactive CD4+ T cells from a mixed lymphocyte reaction culture, collected before intestinal transplant. The subset was: CFSE-low proliferating T cells sorted from roughly 6-day pre-transplant mixed lymphocyte reaction (GvH or HvG direction). This CDR3 reads CASGLGTGSDTQYF. The CDR3 DNA follows: TGCGCCAGCGGTCTAGGGACAGGGTCGGATACGCAGTATTTT.